A selection of T cell receptor beta chains follows, all from one sample in a study of beta chain features in type 1 diabetes. Profiled with immunoSEQ multiplex PCR; TCRdb holds only in-frame clones, not every one. The table includes nearly 250,000 clones, more than 65% detected once. Source material: naive CD4+ T cells from blood. The receptors were sampled from a man aged 25-45 years in good health. Both conserved end residues are trimmed from each CDR3. Each record gives: clone size, V gene, CDR3 length, CDR3 protein. Only part of the rows carry a size: once, few, many, or a class if the clone is expanded.

clone_size: NA; v_call: TRBV5-1; cdr3_length: 13; cdr3_aa: ASSLGGAAGETQY
clone_size: NA; v_call: TRBV30; cdr3_length: 11; cdr3_aa: AWSVDSGQTQY
clone_size: NA; v_call: TRBV5-6; cdr3_length: 14; cdr3_aa: ASSFGLAGNTDTQY
clone_size: NA; v_call: TRBV4-2; cdr3_length: 13; cdr3_aa: ASSQDLDSYQPQH
clone_size: NA; v_call: TRBV30; cdr3_length: 11; cdr3_aa: AWTLTHNYGYT
clone_size: NA; v_call: TRBV4-1; cdr3_length: 14; cdr3_aa: ASSTPRDRVNNEQF
clone_size: NA; v_call: TRBV29-1; cdr3_length: 11; cdr3_aa: SAADRANTEAF
clone_size: few; v_call: TRBV30; cdr3_length: 11; cdr3_aa: AWRNRGQETQY
clone_size: once; v_call: TRBV28; cdr3_length: 13; cdr3_aa: ASSSDRGRRETQY
clone_size: NA; v_call: TRBV29-1; cdr3_length: 11; cdr3_aa: SASRDPNEKLF
clone_size: NA; v_call: TRBV25-1; cdr3_length: 12; cdr3_aa: ASSEEGRVYEQY
clone_size: NA; v_call: TRBV30; cdr3_length: 11; cdr3_aa: AWNIIRNTEAF
clone_size: NA; v_call: TRBV5-1; cdr3_length: 12; cdr3_aa: ASSARQGTDTQY
clone_size: NA; v_call: TRBV9; cdr3_length: 13; cdr3_aa: ASSVGTGSYNEQF
clone_size: NA; v_call: TRBV5-4; cdr3_length: 12; cdr3_aa: ASRPLATTGELF
clone_size: NA; v_call: TRBV29-1; cdr3_length: 13; cdr3_aa: SARRTGGTTDTQY
clone_size: NA; v_call: TRBV18; cdr3_length: 11; cdr3_aa: ASSPLRVDEQY
clone_size: NA; v_call: TRBV30; cdr3_length: 10; cdr3_aa: AWSSSTDTQY
clone_size: NA; v_call: TRBV7-2; cdr3_length: 11; cdr3_aa: ASSSGRGETQY
clone_size: NA; v_call: TRBV7-9; cdr3_length: 11; cdr3_aa: ASSLAGLGTQY
clone_size: NA; v_call: TRBV25-1; cdr3_length: 12; cdr3_aa: ASSGPSGNHEQF